These 9 T cell receptor beta chains were all obtained from the same sample, sequenced in a study of T cells in Graves' hyperthyroidism and ophthalmopathy. The CDR3 regions of TCR beta were amplified from RNA transcripts. The TCR CDR3 was amplified in a first-round RT-PCR using the HTBI primer set. In TCRdb, the multiplex PCR reads were re-called with MiXCR into one record per CDR3 protein. The sample lists approximately 400,000 distinct CDR3 sequences, 18% seen once, with around two fifths in the top ten. The specimen sequenced was blood. The source is a man between 18 and 29 years old with Graves' ophthalmopathy.

This clonotype has just a few counts. The rearrangement uses TRBV2 and TRBJ1-5; a weak D match, TRBD1 (5 bases). V lost 8 bases to trimming and J lost 2 bases, with 31 bases between them. In germline, CDR1 is SNHLY, CDR2 FYNNEI. There are 20 residues in the CDR3. CDR3 coding DNA: TGTGCCAGCGACACGGACGGCGGTCAGGGCGGCCGGCTGGGCAATCAGCCCCAGCATTTT. Translating gives CASDTDGGQGGRLGNQPQHF.

The rearrangement links TRBV19 to TRBJ1-2; D remains unclear. There are 13 residues in the CDR3. Trimming took off 6 bases at V and 7 bases at J, with 15 bases between the two ends. Germline V gene lookup returns CDR1 LNHDA and CDR2 SQIVND (reference sequence). The DNA of the CDR3 is TGTGCCAGTAGGGTGGAAGGGTCGTTTGGCTACACCTTC. Translation gives CASRVEGSFGYTF.

This clonotype showed up many times. The chain combines TRBV11-2 with TRBJ2-1; 7 bases are shared with TRBD2. V lost 4 bases and J lost 6; bases outside the gene matches: 9. The CDR3 runs to 15 residues. CDR1 is SGHAT and CDR2 is FQNNGV in the germline V gene. The CDR3 DNA sequence: TGTGCCAGCAGCTCAGCGGGGACCTTTCCCAATGAGCAGTTCTTC. It encodes CASSSAGTFPNEQFF.

In this sample, this clonotype turned up many times. The V gene is TRBV2, the J gene TRBJ1-5; 10 positions agree with TRBD1. V gave up 6 bases and J gave up 5 bases; unmatched junction bases: 4. The CDR3 is made up of 14 amino acids. Per germline, CDR1 SNHLY and CDR2 FYNNEI. The CDR3 reads CASSTGQGDQPQHF. The CDR3 DNA sequence: TGTGCCAGCAGCACCGGACAGGGGGATCAGCCCCAGCATTTT.

This clonotype has only one observation. This chain uses TRBV9 with TRBJ2-5; D may be TRBD1 or TRBD2 (5 bases each). Germline V gene sequence: CDR1 SGDLS, CDR2 YYNGEE. Trimming took 4 bases from V and 7 from J, leaving 20 bases between them. The CDR3 covers 15 residues. As DNA, the CDR3 is TGTGCCAGCAGCCGCCCTTCCGGGGCCCAGGGGACCCAGTACTTC. It yields the protein CASSRPSGAQGTQYF. Supplemented by reference TRBV9 and TRBJ2-5, the full variable domain reads DSGVTQTPKHLITATGQRVTLRCSPRSGDLSVYWYQQSLDQGLQFLIQYYNGEERAKGNILERFSAQQFPDLHSELNLSSLELGDSALYFCASSRPSGAQGTQYFGPGTRLLVL.

The chain has TRBV18 and TRBJ2-4; 7 bases map to TRBD2. This CDR3 has 15 residues. The V and J ends lost 2 bases and 1 base, in that order; junction bases with no gene match: 2. CDR1 and CDR2 (germline): KGHSH, LQKENI. Here the CDR3 reads CASSPAGGAKNIQYF. CDR3 nucleotide sequence: TGTGCCAGCTCACCAGCCGGGGGGGCCAAAAACATTCAGTACTTC.

There are a few counts of this clonotype. The V and J genes are TRBV5-1 and TRBJ2-3; maybe TRBD1 (6 bases). Trimming removed 4 bases from V and 0 bases from J, with 15 bases in between. Germline V gene data show CDR1 as SGHRS and CDR2 as YFSETQ. CDR3 length: 16 amino acids. The CDR3 spells CASSGRDTSSTDTQYF. The CDR3 nucleotides read TGCGCCAGCAGCGGCCGGGACACCTCTAGCACAGATACGCAGTATTTT.

This clonotype came up many times. The V call is TRBV20-1, the J call TRBJ1-2; a weak D match, TRBD1 (5 bases). Per the germline V gene, CDR1 is DFQATT and CDR2 is SNEGSKA (reference sequence). Trimming stripped 5 bases from V and 4 bases from J, with 26 bases between. The CDR3 is 17 amino acids. The CDR3 region is CSAHGGDRGLGGYGYTF. In DNA form, the CDR3 reads TGCAGTGCTCACGGGGGGGACCGCGGCCTGGGAGGCTATGGCTACACCTTC.

The chain is built from TRBV18 and TRBJ2-5, with D possibly being TRBD2 (5 bases). V lost 3 bases, J lost 5 bases, and 13 bases lay in between. Germline V lookup: CDR1 KGHSH, CDR2 LQKENI. The CDR3 totals 14 residues. The CDR3: CASSPQLGWETQYF. CDR3 nucleotides: TGTGCCAGCTCACCTCAACTAGGCTGGGAGACCCAGTACTTC.